One T cell receptor beta chain is described in this entry. This sample stems from a study of T cells after yellow fever vaccination. Germline CDR1 is DFQATT and CDR2 is SNEGSKA (reference sequence). The CDR3 has 14 amino acids. Trimming pared 2 bases from V and 0 bases from J, leaving 8 bases between. Each CDR3 protein is one row after TCRdb ran MiXCR on the 5' RACE reads. The table lists 200,000 to 300,000 distinct CDR3 sequences, approximately 6.8% of them singletons. The sequencing used CD4+ T cells sorted from PBMCs, collected on the day of the yellow fever booster vaccination. This TCR came from a man in his thirties or forties who received the YFV17D yellow fever vaccine. The V gene is TRBV20-1, the J gene TRBJ2-1, with D perhaps assigned TRBD1 or TRBD2 (5 bases each). CDR3 protein: CSARPGSSYNEQFF. CDR3 bases: TGCAGTGCTAGACCAGGGAGCTCCTACAATGAGCAGTTCTTC.